The 3 T cell receptor beta chains below all came from one sample that was sequenced in a study of CD8 T cells in Susac syndrome. The RNA input was roughly 0.45 to 1 ug, and it was reverse transcribed with random hexamers. Via MiXCR, TCRdb re-called the immunoSEQ multiplex PCR reads, giving one row per CDR3 protein. The sample consists of 50,000 to 60,000 distinct CDR3 sequences, 90% to 95% of them appearing once. Sequencing used CD8+ T cells from PBMCs. Every receptor here comes from a human donor in good health.

As to this clonotype: At one end, the junction sequence differs from germline, possibly due to a read error. The V and J genes are TRBV6-5 and TRBJ1-4, with 7 bases lining up with TRBD1. There are 14 residues in the CDR3. Germline assignment: CDR1 MNHEY and CDR2 SVGAGI. The CDR3 sequence: CASSLRQGGEELFF. CDR3 sequence (DNA): TGTGCCAGCAGCCTACGACAGGGCGGTGAAGAACTGTTTTTT.

This clonotype was picked up one time. The chain recombines TRBV5-6 with TRBJ1-1; D gene ambiguous. The CDR3 contains 14 residues. V was clipped by 0 bases and J by 6 bases, with 12 bases between them. Germline-derived CDR1 and CDR2 are SGHDT and YYEEEE. The CDR3, as DNA: TGTGCCAGCAGCTTGGGACGCCCGAGGCCTGAAGCTTTCTTT. Its protein is CASSLGRPRPEAFF.

The V gene is TRBV7-9, the J gene TRBJ2-1; TRBD2 aligns across 10 bases. V dropped 2 bases and J dropped 6; count of bases not matched to a gene: 4. Per germline, CDR1 SEHNR and CDR2 FQNEAQ (reference sequence). The CDR3 totals 15 residues. CDR3 sequence reads: CASSLSGGAGNEQFF. The CDR3 coding sequence is TGTGCCAGCAGCTTAAGCGGGGGGGCGGGCAATGAGCAGTTCTTC.